The 22 T cell receptor beta chains listed next were all sequenced from one sample in a study of OX40 agonist ivuxolimab in advanced cancers. The method behind the library was the immunoSEQ multiplex PCR assay. The source is immuneACCESS, and TCRdb retained only in-frame sequences with V and J called. Part of the clones is not carried over; for the studies checked, unresolved V genes explain less than half of this, and the remainder is unexplained. The sample records approximately 79,000 clones, over 75% of which are singletons. The ten largest account for 2.5% to 3.5% of the sample. Source: CD4+ or CD8+ T cells sorted from blood, taken in a trial of the OX40 agonist ivuxolimab. The receptor set was obtained from an adult with an advanced solid tumor such as melanoma, head and neck, liver or kidney cancer.

This chain links TRBV30 with TRBJ1-1; D call uncertain. Germline CDR1 and CDR2: GTSNPN and SVGIG (reference sequence). Trimming took 3 bases from V and 1 from J, leaving 6 bases between them. There are 12 residues in the CDR3. The CDR3 coding sequence is TGTGCCTGGAGGCATAAGAACACTGAAGCTTTCTTT. Translation gives CAWRHKNTEAFF.

J is TRBJ1-6 and V is TRBV27, with 10 bases matching TRBD1. Trimming at V came to 2 bases and at J to 4 bases, leaving 8 bases not matched to a gene. The CDR3 is 18 amino acids. The germline gives CDR1 MNHEY, CDR2 SMNVEV (reference sequence). This CDR3 reads CASSLDGQGDFYNSPLHF. CDR3 bases: TGTGCCAGCAGTTTAGATGGACAGGGGGATTTTTATAATTCACCCCTCCACTTT.

This sequence joins TRBV7-2 and TRBJ2-1; the D gene is possibly TRBD2 (5 bases). Trimming stripped 5 bases from V and 9 bases from J, with 17 bases between. Germline CDR1 and CDR2: SGHTA and FQGNSA. The length of the CDR3 is 14 residues. The CDR3 is CASSTRSGEVEQFF. CDR3 bases: TGTGCCAGCAGCACCCGAAGCGGTGAAGTTGAGCAGTTCTTC.

The CDR3 sequence is CASSLMSRRSNTEAFF. As DNA, the CDR3 is TGTGCCAGCAGCTTAATGAGTCGGCGTTCGAACACTGAAGCTTTCTTT. The rearrangement links TRBV7-8 to TRBJ1-1; D unresolved. The CDR3 contains 16 residues. Trimming took 2 bases from V and 1 from J, leaving 14 bases between them. The germline V gene encodes CDR1 SGHVS and CDR2 FQNEAQ.

V usage is TRBV4-1 and J usage is TRBJ1-5, with D maybe TRBD1 (5 bases). The CDR3 runs to 16 residues. Trimming stripped 0 bases from V and 7 bases from J, with 16 bases between. CDR1 MGHRA and CDR2 YSYEKL come from the germline V gene. The CDR3 nucleotides are TGCGCCAGCAGCCAAGATATGGCGAACCCAGGGCAGCCCCAGCATTTT. Amino acids: CASSQDMANPGQPQHF.

V and J are TRBV11-3 and TRBJ1-1; possibly TRBD1 for D (6 bases). The germline V and J ends were trimmed by 5 bases and 1 base, with 14 bases remaining between them. Germline V gene sequence: CDR1 SGHNT, CDR2 YENEEA. CDR3 length: 15 amino acids. In nucleotides, the CDR3 is TGTGCCAGCAGCCCCAGAGCAGGGGAGAACACTGAAGCTTTCTTT. Amino acid sequence: CASSPRAGENTEAFF.

This chain uses TRBV5-6 with TRBJ2-5, with 12 bases identical to TRBD2. Trimming removed 5 bases from V and 0 bases from J; junction bases left unmatched: 5. Germline V gene sequence: CDR1 SGHDT, CDR2 YYEEEE. The CDR3 loop spans 16 amino acids. This CDR3 is CASRWGTSGYQETQYF. CDR3 nucleotide sequence: TGTGCCAGCAGGTGGGGGACTAGCGGGTACCAAGAGACCCAGTACTTC.

This clone was observed a single time. The chain couples TRBV5-1 to TRBJ1-6; possibly TRBD1 for D (5 bases). Trimming took 4 bases from V and 12 from J, leaving 20 bases between them. Germline V gene data show CDR1 as SGHRS and CDR2 as YFSETQ. This CDR3 is built from 15 residues. CDR3 protein: CASSENMGTFLPLHF. The DNA for the CDR3 is TGCGCCAGCAGCGAAAACATGGGGACTTTCTTACCCCTCCACTTT. The full variable domain, completed using reference TRBV5-1 and TRBJ1-6, is KAGVTQTPRYLIKTRGQQVTLSCSPISGHRSVSWYQQTPGQGLQFLFEYFSETQRNKGNFPGRFSGRQFSNSRSEMNVSTLELGDSALYLCASSENMGTFLPLHFGNGTRLTVT.

V usage is TRBV18 and J usage is TRBJ2-1; 7 bases are a match to TRBD1. CDR3 length: 15 amino acids. The J segment lost 1 base and the V segment lost 2 bases, leaving 2 bases of the junction unmatched. CDR1 and CDR2 from the germline V gene are KGHSH and LQKENI. The CDR3 protein is CASSPKQGSYNEQFF. In DNA, the CDR3 is TGTGCCAGCTCACCAAAACAGGGGTCCTACAATGAGCAGTTCTTC.

Worth noting for this clone: Mismatch with germline at one junction end may stem from a read error. This chain uses TRBV5-3 with TRBJ1-2, with no clear D. TRBV5-3 is an ORF, with its function uncertain. The CDR3 sequence is 14 residues long. The CDR3 nucleotides are TGTGCCAGCAGCTTGTTAACTACTAACTATGGCTACACCTTC. It encodes CASSLLTTNYGYTF.

The chain joins TRBV18 to TRBJ2-7; 9 bases fit TRBD1. V shed 6 bases and J 2 bases; nucleotides not matched to a gene: 5. The CDR3 extends over 14 amino acids. Germline V gene lookup returns CDR1 KGHSH and CDR2 LQKENI. CDR3 in amino acids: CASSFGQGTYEQYF. The CDR3 nucleotides read TGTGCCAGCTCGTTTGGACAGGGGACCTACGAGCAGTACTTC.

The chain has TRBV18 and TRBJ1-1; 11 bases fit TRBD1. CDR1 is KGHSH and CDR2 is LQKENI in the germline V gene. This CDR3 spans 14 amino acids. V shed 6 bases, J shed 4 bases, and the junction held 4 bases outside the gene matches. CDR3 sequence (DNA): TGTGCCAGCTCGTCCGGGACAGGGGGCACTGAAGCTTTCTTT. This translates into CASSSGTGGTEAFF.

There are a few counts of this clone. The same CDR3 is also encoded by other DNA sequences in this sample. V and J are TRBV7-2 and TRBJ2-7, with D perhaps matching TRBD2 (6 bases). Germline CDR1 reads SGHTA; CDR2 reads FQGNSA. Trimming left V 3 bases short and J 6 bases short, with 9 bases between. The CDR3 has 12 amino acids. CDR3 loop: CASSFPGSEQYF. In DNA form, the CDR3 reads TGTGCCAGCAGCTTTCCCGGGAGCGAGCAGTACTTC.

J is TRBJ2-2 and V is TRBV7-2, with a tentative D call TRBD1 (7 bases). CDR3 length: 17 residues. CDR1 and CDR2 from the germline V gene are SGHTA and FQGNSA. V lost 5 bases, J lost 2 bases, and 18 bases lay in between. CDR3 sequence (DNA): TGTGCCAGCAGCCAAAATGCGGGGACAGTCAACACCGGGGAGCTGTTTTTT. This sequence encodes CASSQNAGTVNTGELFF.

The genes are TRBV5-8 and TRBJ2-5, with a possible D match to TRBD1 (5 bases). The CDR3 covers 15 residues. Germline CDR1 and CDR2: SGHTS and YDEGEE. V dropped 4 bases and J dropped 2 bases, with 15 bases sitting between them. The CDR3 spells CASSTPIQGQETQYF. CDR3 nucleotides: TGTGCCAGCAGCACCCCCATTCAGGGACAAGAGACCCAGTACTTC.

The V gene is TRBV5-1, the J gene TRBJ2-2, with 7 bases lining up with TRBD1. The V segment lost 4 bases and the J segment 6 bases; nucleotides outside the gene matches: 15. This CDR3 is 17 amino acids long. In germline, CDR1 is SGHRS, CDR2 YFSETQ. As DNA, the CDR3 is TGCGCCAGCAGCCCCCGGCCCGGGACAGTGGGGGCCGGGGAGCTGTTTTTT. Protein product: CASSPRPGTVGAGELFF.

This clone was counted only a few times. V usage is TRBV11-2 and J usage is TRBJ1-4; the D gene is possibly TRBD1 (6 bases). The germline V and J ends were trimmed by 1 base and 7 bases, with 16 bases remaining between them. The CDR3 is 16 residues long. Germline V gene sequence: CDR1 SGHAT, CDR2 FQNNGV. The chain's CDR3 is CASSLAPRGRFEKLFF. The CDR3 DNA reads TGTGCCAGCAGCTTAGCCCCCCGGGGGCGCTTTGAAAAACTGTTTTTT.

This chain uses TRBV2 with TRBJ1-2, with TRBD1 identical over 7 bases. This CDR3 comprises 15 residues. The ends lost 6 bases at V and 1 base at J; junction bases unmatched: 8. Germline assignment: CDR1 SNHLY and CDR2 FYNNEI. The CDR3 region is CASSPEGQVNYGYTF. The CDR3 region has the DNA TGTGCCAGCAGCCCCGAAGGACAGGTTAACTATGGCTACACCTTC. Together with reference TRBV2 and TRBJ1-2, the CDR3 gives the full variable domain: EPEVTQTPSHQVTQMGQEVILRCVPISNHLYFYWYRQILGQKVEFLVSFYNNEISEKSEIFDDQFSVERPDGSNFTLKIRSTKLEDSAMYFCASSPEGQVNYGYTFGSGTRLTVV.

The rearrangement links TRBV6-6 to TRBJ1-1; possibly TRBD1 for D (6 bases). Germline CDR1 is MNHNY and CDR2 is SVGAGI (reference sequence). Trimming stripped 8 bases from V and 8 bases from J, with 21 bases between. The CDR3 totals 14 residues. In DNA form, the CDR3 reads TGTGCCAGCGGGGAGGGGGGGAGAAGTAACGAAGCTTTCTTT. It yields the protein CASGEGGRSNEAFF.

The V call is TRBV15, the J call TRBJ2-5; TRBD2 matches 8 bases. Germline CDR1 LNHNV, CDR2 YYDKDF (reference sequence). Unmatched junction bases numbered 6, after V lost 4 bases and J lost 5 bases. CDR3 length equals 14 residues. CDR3 region: CATSTRGGMETQYF. CDR3 sequence (DNA): TGTGCCACCAGCACCCGGGGGGGGATGGAGACCCAGTACTTC.

The chain uses TRBV5-1 and TRBJ1-4, with D unclear. This CDR3 is 15 amino acids long. Germline V lookup: CDR1 SGHRS, CDR2 YFSETQ. Trimming pared 0 bases from V and 2 bases from J, leaving 8 bases between. Here the CDR3 DNA reads TGCGCCAGCAGCTTGGAGCCGAGGACTAATGAAAAACTGTTTTTT. Its translation is CASSLEPRTNEKLFF.

In this sample, this clone turned up a few times. This rearrangement joins TRBV6-6 to TRBJ1-3, with TRBD1 matching over 10 bases. V was pared by 8 bases and J by 6 bases, with 7 bases of the junction left unmatched. The germline CDR1 and CDR2 sequences are MNHNY and SVGAGI (reference sequence). This CDR3 region has 14 residues. CDR3 sequence (DNA): TGTGCCAGCTGCACGGGACAGGGGTCAAACACCATATATTTT. It specifies CASCTGQGSNTIYF.